One and the same sample provided the 13 T cell receptor beta chains below, sequenced in a study of regulatory T cells in long-lasting Graves disease. To make TCR beta libraries, researchers used iRepertoire HTBI primers and Arm-PCR of CDR3 regions. TCRdb re-derived calls from the multiplex PCR reads in MiXCR, one entry per CDR3 protein. The table records under 350,000 distinct CDR3 sequences, around 23% of them present only once. Sample time point: persistent/refractory GD, antithyroid drugs over 5 years with positive TRAb. From PBMCs, RNA was extracted and then used to make the TCR library. The sequenced sample was peripheral blood mononuclear cells (PBMCs), obtained when the disease was refractory, from a patient treated with antithyroid drugs. The source of these receptors is a female donor with Graves disease.

This clonotype was found a few times. The CDR3 nucleotides read TGCAGCGTTTCCCCCACGACCTACGAGCAGTACTTC. Protein product: CSVSPTTYEQYF. The chain is built from TRBV29-1 and TRBJ2-7; no clear D gene. CDR1 is SQVTM, CDR2 ANQGSEA, per germline. The germline V and J ends were trimmed by 5 bases and 2 bases, with 10 bases remaining between them. The CDR3 extends over 12 amino acids.

This sequence joins TRBV7-2 and TRBJ2-3; no clear D gene. Per the germline V gene, CDR1 is SGHTA and CDR2 is FQGNSA. This CDR3 has 14 amino acids. V lost 5 bases, J lost 0 bases, and 9 bases lay in between. The CDR3 DNA sequence: TGTGCCAGCAGCGAGACTGTGAGCACAGATACGCAGTATTTT. This translates into CASSETVSTDTQYF.

This chain links TRBV4-3 with TRBJ1-5; D uncertain. V was shortened by 0 bases and J by 7 bases, with 7 bases between the two germline ends. Germline V gene sequence: CDR1 LGHNA, CDR2 YSLEER. The CDR3 sequence is 13 residues long. For the CDR3, the DNA is TGCGCCAGCAGCCAAGATACAAGACAGCCCCAGCATTTT. Protein product: CASSQDTRQPQHF.

Ten or more counts support this clonotype. The chain employs TRBV20-1 and TRBJ1-1, with D unclear. The ends were cut back, 6 bases at V and 7 bases at J, with 21 bases in the middle. CDR3 length: 14 amino acids. Per the germline V gene, CDR1 is DFQATT and CDR2 is SNEGSKA (reference sequence). CDR3 bases: TGCAGTGCGCAGGAAACCGGAGCCTTTTTTGAAGCTTTCTTT. Amino acids: CSAQETGAFFEAFF.

This clonotype was detected a few times. The V and J genes are TRBV24-1 and TRBJ2-5; weak D call: TRBD2 (6 bases). Trimming took off 5 bases at V and 3 bases at J, with 12 bases between the two ends. This CDR3 has 14 amino acids. The germline gives CDR1 KGHDR, CDR2 SFDVKD. The CDR3 DNA reads TGTGCCACCAGTGGGGGACTCACGAAAGAGACCCAGTACTTC. Translation gives CATSGGLTKETQYF.

This clonotype has just one count. The chain is built from TRBV4-3 and TRBJ2-7; 10 nucleotides align to TRBD1. V lost 0 bases to trimming and J lost 6 bases; unmatched junction nucleotides: 11. Germline V gives CDR1 LGHNA, CDR2 YSLEER. CDR3 length: 17 residues. Here the CDR3 reads CASSQEVRDRGFVEQYF. The CDR3 region has the DNA TGCGCCAGCAGCCAAGAGGTGAGGGACAGGGGATTCGTCGAGCAGTACTTC.

At least ten counts were recorded for this clonotype. The CDR3 DNA reads as TGTGCCAGCAGGACCTTAGCCTACGAGCAGTACTTC. Its protein is CASRTLAYEQYF. The V and J genes are TRBV28 and TRBJ2-7; no firm D call. Trimming left V 6 bases short and J 2 bases short, with 8 bases between. Germline V gene sequence: CDR1 MDHEN, CDR2 SYDVKM. The CDR3 consists of 12 residues. Using reference TRBV28 and TRBJ2-7 for the parts outside the CDR3, the full variable domain is DVKVTQSSRYLVKRTGEKVFLECVQDMDHENMFWYRQDPGLGLRLIYFSYDVKMKEKGDIPEGYSVSREKKERFSLILESASTNQTSMYLCASRTLAYEQYFGPGTRLTVT.

This clonotype has a count of ten or more. The chain carries TRBV11-1 and TRBJ1-5; D not certain. V gave up 2 bases and J gave up 0 bases, with 26 bases separating them. CDR1 and CDR2 from the germline V gene are SGHAT and FQDESV (reference sequence). The CDR3 extends over 21 amino acids. This CDR3 is CASSLFSPYGVDGDSNQPQHF. CDR3 nucleotide sequence: TGTGCCAGCAGCTTATTTTCCCCATACGGGGTGGACGGTGATAGCAATCAGCCCCAGCATTTT.

The chain joins TRBV4-2 to TRBJ2-5, with TRBD1 matching over 7 bases. The CDR3 runs to 15 residues. CDR1 and CDR2 (germline): LGHNA, YNFKEQ. Unmatched junction bases numbered 4, after V lost 0 bases and J lost 3 bases. Written as DNA, the CDR3 is TGTGCCAGCAGCCAAGATCCCGACAGGGAAGAGACCCAGTACTTC. It translates to CASSQDPDREETQYF.

This clonotype was recorded a few times. This chain links TRBV5-1 with TRBJ1-1, with TRBD1 matching 7 bases. The junction had 11 bases not matched to a gene; V was cut back by 1 base and J by 5 bases. From germline, CDR1 is SGHRS and CDR2 YFSETQ. This CDR3 comprises 16 residues. CDR3 DNA: TGCGCCAGCAGCTTGTACGGCGACAGGGCCGCAACTGAAGCTTTCTTT. Protein sequence: CASSLYGDRAATEAFF. Filled out from reference TRBV5-1 and TRBJ1-1, the complete variable domain reads KAGVTQTPRYLIKTRGQQVTLSCSPISGHRSVSWYQQTPGQGLQFLFEYFSETQRNKGNFPGRFSGRQFSNSRSEMNVSTLELGDSALYLCASSLYGDRAATEAFFGQGTRLTVV.

This clonotype came up many times. V and J are TRBV28 and TRBJ1-1, with D possibly matching TRBD1 (6 bases). V was cut by 7 bases and J by 10 bases, with 13 bases left in between. The CDR3 has 11 amino acids. The V gene's germline CDR1 is MDHEN and CDR2 SYDVKM. CDR3 nucleotide sequence: TGTGCCAGCACCCTCACAGGGAGAGCTTTCTTT. Residues: CASTLTGRAFF.

This clonotype was observed a handful of times. V and J are TRBV27 and TRBJ2-5; the match to TRBD2 covers 11 bases. The CDR3 spans 18 residues. Trimming cost V 5 bases and J 0 bases; bases outside gene matches: 11. The germline gives CDR1 MNHEY, CDR2 SMNVEV (reference sequence). This CDR3 is CASSQRASGRFYQETQYF. In DNA form, the CDR3 reads TGTGCCAGCAGTCAACGGGCTAGCGGGAGGTTCTACCAAGAGACCCAGTACTTC.

The chain combines TRBV28 with TRBJ2-1, with D tentatively TRBD2 (5 bases). V dropped 3 bases and J dropped 1 base, with 22 bases sitting between them. There are 19 residues in the CDR3. Germline V gene sequence: CDR1 MDHEN, CDR2 SYDVKM. The CDR3 DNA is TGTGCCAGCAGTTTCCCCGACGAGGTTGTAGGAGGTTCCTACAATGAGCAGTTCTTC. This codes for CASSFPDEVVGGSYNEQFF.